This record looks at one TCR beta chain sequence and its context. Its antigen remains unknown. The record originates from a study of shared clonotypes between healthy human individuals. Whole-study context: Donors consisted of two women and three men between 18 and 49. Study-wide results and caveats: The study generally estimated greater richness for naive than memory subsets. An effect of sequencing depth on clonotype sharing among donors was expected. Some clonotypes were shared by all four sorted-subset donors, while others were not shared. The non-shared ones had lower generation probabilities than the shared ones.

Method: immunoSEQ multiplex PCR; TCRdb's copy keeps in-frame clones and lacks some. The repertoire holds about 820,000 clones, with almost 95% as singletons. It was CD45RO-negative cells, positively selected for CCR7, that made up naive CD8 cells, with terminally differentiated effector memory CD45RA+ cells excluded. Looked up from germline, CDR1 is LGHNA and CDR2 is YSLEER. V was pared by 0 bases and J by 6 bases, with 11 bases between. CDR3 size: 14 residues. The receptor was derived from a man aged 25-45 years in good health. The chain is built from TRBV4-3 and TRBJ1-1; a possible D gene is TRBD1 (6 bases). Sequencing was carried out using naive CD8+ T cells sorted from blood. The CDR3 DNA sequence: TGCGCCAGCAGCCAAGATACAGGGAATGCTGAAGCTTTCTTT. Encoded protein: CASSQDTGNAEAFF.